This passage covers 22 T cell receptor beta chains from one sample sequenced in a study of blood T cell repertoires in COVID-19. TCRdb keeps only in-frame clones here, not all; method: immunoSEQ multiplex PCR. This sample carries fewer than 250,000 clones, around 90% of them seen once, and the ten largest clones take just over 2.5%. Sequenced sample: PBMCs or T cells enriched from blood (not recorded which). The source of these receptors is a woman aged 25 to 39 with acute COVID-19.

The chain couples TRBV10-3 to TRBJ1-5; no clear D gene. CDR1 and CDR2 from the germline V gene are ENHRY and SYGVKD. The CDR3 totals 12 residues. Trimming left V 3 bases short and J 7 bases short, with 7 bases between. CDR3 in DNA: TGTGCCATCAGTGATCTGGGCCAGCCCCAGCATTTT. Its protein product is CAISDLGQPQHF.

The chain carries TRBV7-8 and TRBJ1-6; 9 bases are a match to TRBD1. The V and J ends lost 1 base and 13 bases, in that order; junction bases with no gene match: 5. The CDR3 has 14 amino acids. Germline CDR1 and CDR2: SGHVS and FQNEAQ. The CDR3: CASSLDRGQWPLHF. The DNA for the CDR3 is TGTGCCAGCAGCTTAGACAGGGGGCAATGGCCCCTCCACTTT.

The chain carries TRBV4-3 and TRBJ1-4, with D unresolved. This CDR3 is 14 amino acids long. The germline CDR1 and CDR2 sequences are LGHNA and YSLEER. The V gene lost 3 bases and the J gene lost 7 bases, with 12 bases spanning the gap. The CDR3 reads CASSHDRVREKLFF. In DNA, the CDR3 is TGCGCCAGCAGCCACGATCGCGTTCGTGAAAAACTGTTTTTT.

This clone has just a few counts. The chain links TRBV12-5 to TRBJ1-4; 10 nucleotides agree with TRBD1. CDR3 length: 16 residues. Trimming cost V 5 bases and J 3 bases; bases outside gene matches: 6. Germline CDR1 and CDR2: LGHNT and FRNRAP. The CDR3 DNA reads TGTGCTAGTGGTCTCGGGACAGGGGCAGCTAATGAAAAACTGTTTTTT. This sequence encodes CASGLGTGAANEKLFF.

The genes are TRBV11-2 and TRBJ2-5, with 8 bases aligning to TRBD1. The CDR3 totals 13 residues. The V gene's germline CDR1 is SGHAT and CDR2 FQNNGV. V trimming: 5 bases; J trimming: 5 bases; junction bases outside the gene matches: 4. The CDR3 bases are TGTGCCAGCAGCCAGGGACAGGCTGAGACCCAGTACTTC. It encodes CASSQGQAETQYF.

The chain is built from TRBV10-2 and TRBJ2-7; D remains unclear. Per the germline V gene, CDR1 is WSHSY and CDR2 is SAAADI. The ends were cut back, 0 bases at V and 2 bases at J, with 8 bases in the middle. The CDR3 runs to 14 residues. The DNA of the CDR3 is TGCGCCAGCAGTGAGTCTTCGGTAGCCTACGAGCAGTACTTC. Residues: CASSESSVAYEQYF.

The rearrangement joins TRBV5-6 to TRBJ2-5; a possible D gene is TRBD2 (6 bases). CDR3 length: 13 amino acids. Trimming took off 4 bases at V and 4 bases at J, with 11 bases between the two ends. Germline V gene sequence: CDR1 SGHDT, CDR2 YYEEEE. For the CDR3, the DNA is TGTGCCAGCAGCGTCGGGACTGTAGAGACCCAGTACTTC. Protein product: CASSVGTVETQYF.

The chain joins TRBV27 to TRBJ1-3; no definite D call. Germline V gene lookup returns CDR1 MNHEY and CDR2 SMNVEV (reference sequence). The CDR3 covers 13 residues. Trimming stripped 4 bases from V and 4 bases from J, with 8 bases between. The CDR3 loop is CASSSTRGNTIYF. In DNA form, the CDR3 reads TGTGCCAGCAGTTCCACCAGGGGAAACACCATATATTTT.

This clone was found a few times. The CDR3 coding sequence is TGTGCCAGTAGTATAGACGCGGAGGTTTATGGCTACACCTTC. Its protein is CASSIDAEVYGYTF. The chain links TRBV19 to TRBJ1-2, with unresolved D. Trimming left V 0 bases short and J 5 bases short, with 10 bases between. The germline V gene encodes CDR1 LNHDA and CDR2 SQIVND (reference sequence). CDR3 length equals 14 residues. The whole variable domain, remainder taken from reference TRBV19 and TRBJ1-2, is DGGITQSPKYLFRKEGQNVTLSCEQNLNHDAMYWYRQDPGQGLRLIYYSQIVNDFQKGDIAEGYSVSREKKESFPLTVTSAQKNPTAFYLCASSIDAEVYGYTFGSGTRLTVV.

This chain connects TRBV6-5 to TRBJ1-1; TRBD1 might be the D (5 bases). The CDR3 sequence is 12 residues long. Germline V gene lookup returns CDR1 MNHEY and CDR2 SVGAGI. Trimming took off 6 bases at V and 3 bases at J, with 8 bases between the two ends. CDR3 residues: CASSRQHTEAFF. CDR3 in DNA: TGTGCCAGCAGCCGACAGCACACTGAAGCTTTCTTT.

The chain carries TRBV12-5 and TRBJ1-1; 7 bases map to TRBD1. Germline values: CDR1 LGHNT, CDR2 FRNRAP. The V segment lost 6 bases and the J segment 4 bases; nucleotides outside the gene matches: 5. The CDR3 has 13 residues. The CDR3 loop is CASGYTGVTEAFF. CDR3 nucleotide sequence: TGTGCTAGTGGCTATACAGGGGTCACTGAAGCTTTCTTT.

This chain links TRBV19 with TRBJ2-2, with TRBD2 as a possible D gene (7 bases). The V end lost 5 bases, the J end lost 5 bases, and 15 bases lay between the germline ends. Germline values: CDR1 LNHDA, CDR2 SQIVND (reference sequence). CDR3 length: 15 residues. Here the CDR3 reads CASSQAGAETGELFF. The DNA of the CDR3 is TGTGCCAGTAGTCAGGCGGGGGCCGAGACCGGGGAGCTGTTTTTT. Based on the CDR3 plus reference TRBV19 and TRBJ2-2, the full variable domain is DGGITQSPKYLFRKEGQNVTLSCEQNLNHDAMYWYRQDPGQGLRLIYYSQIVNDFQKGDIAEGYSVSREKKESFPLTVTSAQKNPTAFYLCASSQAGAETGELFFGEGSRLTVL.

The gene calls are TRBV11-2 and TRBJ1-3; D is undetermined. V was shortened by 1 base and J by 0 bases, with 7 bases between the two germline ends. The CDR3 is 15 amino acids. Germline CDR1 is SGHAT and CDR2 is FQNNGV. The CDR3 DNA is TGTGCCAGCAGCTTAGTTGTCAGCTCTGGAAACACCATATATTTT. This codes for CASSLVVSSGNTIYF.

V usage is TRBV6-2 or TRBV6-3 and J usage is TRBJ1-2; 7 bases agree with TRBD1. CDR1 and CDR2 from the germline V gene are MNHEY and SVGEGT. This CDR3 region has 14 residues. The V gene end was trimmed by 2 bases and the J gene end by 4 bases; junction bases not matched to a gene: 4. CDR3 bases: TGTGCCAGCAGTTACGGGACAGAAAGCTATGGCTACACCTTC. Its protein product is CASSYGTESYGYTF.

The count of this clone is one. The chain combines TRBV4-1 with TRBJ2-1, with a tentative D call TRBD2 (7 bases). V lost 1 base and J 6 bases, leaving 19 bases between the germline ends. From germline, CDR1 is MGHRA and CDR2 YSYEKL. The CDR3 spans 17 residues. The CDR3 spells CASSQGQSRGGGNEQFF. In nucleotides, the CDR3 is TGCGCCAGCAGCCAAGGCCAAAGTAGAGGGGGGGGCAATGAGCAGTTCTTC.

V gene TRBV15 combines with J gene TRBJ1-1; the match to TRBD1 covers 8 bases. Germline V gene data show CDR1 as LNHNV and CDR2 as YYDKDF (reference sequence). After removal of 5 bases from V and 2 bases from J, the junction contained 10 bases not matched to a gene. The CDR3 covers 16 residues. As DNA, the CDR3 is TGTGCCACCAGCGAAGAAGGACAGGGTTTAAACACTGAAGCTTTCTTT. Translated, it gives CATSEEGQGLNTEAFF. The variable domain in full, completed from reference TRBV15 and TRBJ1-1, reads DAMVIQNPRYQVTQFGKPVTLSCSQTLNHNVMYWYQQKSSQAPKLLFHYYDKDFNNEADTPDNFQSRRPNTSFCFLDIRSPGLGDTAMYLCATSEEGQGLNTEAFFGQGTRLTVV.

CDR3 sequence: CASNTLRQGFYGYTF. CDR3 sequence (DNA): TGTGCCAGCAACACTTTGCGACAGGGGTTCTATGGCTACACCTTC. The J gene is TRBJ1-2, the V gene TRBV7-9, with 8 bases identical to TRBD1. V shed 7 bases, J shed 4 bases, and the junction held 11 bases outside the gene matches. The CDR3 contains 15 residues. CDR1 and CDR2 (germline): SEHNR, FQNEAQ (reference sequence).

The chain couples TRBV19 to TRBJ1-1, with a weak D call TRBD1 (5 bases). This CDR3 is built from 12 residues. Per the germline V gene, CDR1 is LNHDA and CDR2 is SQIVND (reference sequence). The V end was cut by 5 bases, the J end by 9 bases, with 13 bases between. The CDR3 loop is CASSPRTRKAFF. Written as DNA, the CDR3 is TGTGCCAGTAGTCCGCGGACACGAAAAGCTTTCTTT.

The chain has TRBV5-1 and TRBJ2-2, with D perhaps TRBD1 (6 bases). The CDR3 has 16 amino acids. Per the germline V gene, CDR1 is SGHRS and CDR2 is YFSETQ. Trimming took 1 base from V and 2 from J, leaving 12 bases between them. CDR3 sequence: CASSLPTGLNTGELFF. The CDR3 DNA reads TGCGCCAGCAGCTTGCCGACAGGACTTAACACCGGGGAGCTGTTTTTT.

The chain recombines TRBV1 with TRBJ1-4. TRBV1 is listed as a pseudogene. The CDR3 spans 14 residues. The CDR3 sequence is CTSSQERVDEKLFF. DNA for the CDR3: TGCACCAGCAGCCAAGAGCGAGTGGATGAAAAACTGTTTTTT.

The rearrangement joins TRBV7-9 to TRBJ2-1, with D perhaps TRBD1 (5 bases). This CDR3 spans 14 amino acids. Looked up from germline, CDR1 is SEHNR and CDR2 is FQNEAQ (reference sequence). Trimming shortened V by 0 bases and J by 8 bases, and 11 bases separated the two germline ends. The CDR3 nucleotides are TGTGCCAGCAGCTTAGCCCCAGGGATGCATGAGCAGTTCTTC. This translates into CASSLAPGMHEQFF.

This chain links TRBV5-6 with TRBJ2-7; TRBD1 agrees at 7 bases. The germline V gene has CDR1 SGHDT and CDR2 YYEEEE. The CDR3 is 13 residues long. With 4 bases clipped from V and 3 bases from J, the junction kept 4 bases outside the gene matches. The CDR3 DNA sequence: TGTGCCAGCAGCGAGACAGGGAGCTACGAGCAGTACTTC. Its translation: CASSETGSYEQYF.